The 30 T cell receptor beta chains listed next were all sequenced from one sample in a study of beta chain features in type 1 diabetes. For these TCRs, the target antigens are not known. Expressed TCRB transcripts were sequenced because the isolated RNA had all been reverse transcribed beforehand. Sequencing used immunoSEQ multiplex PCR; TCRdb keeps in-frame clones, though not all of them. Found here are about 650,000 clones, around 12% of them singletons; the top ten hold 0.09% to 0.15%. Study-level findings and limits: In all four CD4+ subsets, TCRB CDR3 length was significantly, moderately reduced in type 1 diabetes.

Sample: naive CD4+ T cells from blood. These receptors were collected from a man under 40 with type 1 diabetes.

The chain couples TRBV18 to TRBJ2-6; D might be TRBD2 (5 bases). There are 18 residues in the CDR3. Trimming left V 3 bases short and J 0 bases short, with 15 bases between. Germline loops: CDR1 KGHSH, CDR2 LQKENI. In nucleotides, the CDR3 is TGTGCCAGCTCACCGGAGAGGGCCAATAGCTCTGGGGCCAACGTCCTGACTTTC. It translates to CASSPERANSSGANVLTF.

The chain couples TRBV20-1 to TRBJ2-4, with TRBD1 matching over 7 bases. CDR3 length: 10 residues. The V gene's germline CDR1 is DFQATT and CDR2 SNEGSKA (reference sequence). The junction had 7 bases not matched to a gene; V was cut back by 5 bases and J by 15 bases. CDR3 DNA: TGCAGTGCTGGGTTGGACAGGCGGTACTTC. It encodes CSAGLDRRYF.

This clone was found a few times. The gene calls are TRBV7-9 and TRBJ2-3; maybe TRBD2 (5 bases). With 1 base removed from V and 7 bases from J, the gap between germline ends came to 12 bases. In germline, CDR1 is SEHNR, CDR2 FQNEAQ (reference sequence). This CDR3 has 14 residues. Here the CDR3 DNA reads TGTGCCAGCAGCTTAGTCGGGGTTGTACATACGCAGTATTTT. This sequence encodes CASSLVGVVHTQYF.

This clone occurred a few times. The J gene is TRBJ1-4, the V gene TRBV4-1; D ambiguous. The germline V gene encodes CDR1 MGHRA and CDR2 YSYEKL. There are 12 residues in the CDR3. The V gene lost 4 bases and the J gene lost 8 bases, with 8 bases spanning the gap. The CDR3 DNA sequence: TGCGCCAGCAGCCTGCTTCAAGAAAAACTGTTTTTT. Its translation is CASSLLQEKLFF.

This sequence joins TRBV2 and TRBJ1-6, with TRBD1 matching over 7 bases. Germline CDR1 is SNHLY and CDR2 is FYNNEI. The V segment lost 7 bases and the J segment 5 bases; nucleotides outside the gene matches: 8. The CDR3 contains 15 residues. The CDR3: CASNPGQVDNSPLHF. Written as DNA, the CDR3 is TGTGCCAGCAATCCAGGACAGGTTGATAATTCACCCCTCCACTTT.

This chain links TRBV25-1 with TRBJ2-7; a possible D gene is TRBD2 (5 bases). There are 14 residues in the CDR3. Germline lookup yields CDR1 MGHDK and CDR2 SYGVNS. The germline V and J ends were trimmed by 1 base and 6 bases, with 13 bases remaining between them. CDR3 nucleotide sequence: TGTGCCAGCAGTGAATCCGGAGGTTTACGCGAGCAGTACTTC. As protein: CASSESGGLREQYF.

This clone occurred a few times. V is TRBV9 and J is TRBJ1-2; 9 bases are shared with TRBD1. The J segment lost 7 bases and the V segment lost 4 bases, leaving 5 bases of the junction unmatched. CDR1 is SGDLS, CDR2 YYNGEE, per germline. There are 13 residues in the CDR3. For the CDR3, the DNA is TGTGCCAGCAGCACCCCGGGACAGGGTGGCTACACCTTC. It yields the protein CASSTPGQGGYTF.

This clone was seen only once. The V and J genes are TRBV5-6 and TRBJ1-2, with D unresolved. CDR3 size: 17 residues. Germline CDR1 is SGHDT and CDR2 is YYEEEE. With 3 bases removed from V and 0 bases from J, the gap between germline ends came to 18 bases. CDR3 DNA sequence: TGTGCCAGCAGCTCTTTACGAAGGGCTGGAGCTAACTATGGCTACACCTTC. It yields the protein CASSSLRRAGANYGYTF.

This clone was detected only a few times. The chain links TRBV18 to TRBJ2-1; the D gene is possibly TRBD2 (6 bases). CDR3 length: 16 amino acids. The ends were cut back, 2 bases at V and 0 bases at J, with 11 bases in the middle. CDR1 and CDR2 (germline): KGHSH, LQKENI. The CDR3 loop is CASSPGGSSSYNEQFF. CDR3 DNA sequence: TGTGCCAGCTCACCAGGGGGGTCGAGCTCCTACAATGAGCAGTTCTTC.

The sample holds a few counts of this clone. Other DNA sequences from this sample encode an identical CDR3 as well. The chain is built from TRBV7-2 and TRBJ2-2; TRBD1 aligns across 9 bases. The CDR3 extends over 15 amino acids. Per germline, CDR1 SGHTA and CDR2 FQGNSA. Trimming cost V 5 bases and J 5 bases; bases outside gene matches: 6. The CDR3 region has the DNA TGTGCCAGCAGCCGGGACAGGGAGAGGACCGGGGAGCTGTTTTTT. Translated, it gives CASSRDRERTGELFF.

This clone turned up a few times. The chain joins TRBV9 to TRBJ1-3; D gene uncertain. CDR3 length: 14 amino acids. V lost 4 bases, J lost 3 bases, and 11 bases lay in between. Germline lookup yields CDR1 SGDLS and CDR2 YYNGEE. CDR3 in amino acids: CASSLLTGGNTIYF. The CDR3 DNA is TGTGCCAGCAGCCTGCTGACGGGTGGAAACACCATATATTTT.

CDR3 coding DNA: TGTGCCAGCAGGCGTGACAGGGATCGAGGCTATGGCTACACCTTC. It specifies CASRRDRDRGYGYTF. The chain links TRBV6-5 to TRBJ1-2; 7 bases line up with TRBD1. The germline CDR1 and CDR2 sequences are MNHEY and SVGAGI. V trimming: 6 bases; J trimming: 4 bases; junction bases outside the gene matches: 11. This CDR3 has 15 amino acids.

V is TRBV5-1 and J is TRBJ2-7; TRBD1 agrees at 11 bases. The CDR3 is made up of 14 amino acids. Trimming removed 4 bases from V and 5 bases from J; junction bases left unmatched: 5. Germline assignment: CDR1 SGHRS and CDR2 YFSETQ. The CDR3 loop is CASSKGQGENEQYF. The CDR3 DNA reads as TGCGCCAGCAGCAAGGGACAGGGGGAAAACGAGCAGTACTTC.

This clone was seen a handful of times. CDR3 sequence (DNA): TGTGCCAGCTCACCAACTCTCGGGAGTAATTCACCCCTCCACTTT. Translated, it gives CASSPTLGSNSPLHF. This chain joins TRBV18 and TRBJ1-6; no definite D call. The CDR3 is 15 amino acids. Per germline, CDR1 KGHSH and CDR2 LQKENI. V was pared by 2 bases and J by 6 bases, with 11 bases between.

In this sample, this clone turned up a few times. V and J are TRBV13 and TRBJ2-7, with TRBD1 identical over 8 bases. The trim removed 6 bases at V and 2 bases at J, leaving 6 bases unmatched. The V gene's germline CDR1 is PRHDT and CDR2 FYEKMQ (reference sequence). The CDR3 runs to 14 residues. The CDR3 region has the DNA TGTGCCAGCAGGTTACAACAGGGGGCCTACGAGCAGTACTTC. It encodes CASRLQQGAYEQYF.

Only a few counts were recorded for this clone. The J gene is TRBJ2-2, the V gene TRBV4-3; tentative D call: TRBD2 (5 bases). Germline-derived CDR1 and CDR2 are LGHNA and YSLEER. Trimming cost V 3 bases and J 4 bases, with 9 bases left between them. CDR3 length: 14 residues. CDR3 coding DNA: TGCGCCAGCAGCCAGACTGCGGGCACCGGGGAGCTGTTTTTT. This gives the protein CASSQTAGTGELFF.

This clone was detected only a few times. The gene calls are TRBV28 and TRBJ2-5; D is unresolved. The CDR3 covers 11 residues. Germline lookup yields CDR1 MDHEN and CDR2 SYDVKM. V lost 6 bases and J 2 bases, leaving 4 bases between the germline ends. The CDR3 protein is CASRDQETQYF. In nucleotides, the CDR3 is TGTGCCAGCAGAGATCAAGAGACCCAGTACTTC.

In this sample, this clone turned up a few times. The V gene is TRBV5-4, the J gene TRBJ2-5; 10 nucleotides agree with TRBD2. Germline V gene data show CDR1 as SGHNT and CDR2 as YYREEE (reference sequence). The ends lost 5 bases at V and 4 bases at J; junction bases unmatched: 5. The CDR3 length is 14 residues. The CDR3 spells CASSERGGSETQYF. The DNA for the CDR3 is TGTGCCAGCAGTGAGCGGGGGGGGTCAGAGACCCAGTACTTC.

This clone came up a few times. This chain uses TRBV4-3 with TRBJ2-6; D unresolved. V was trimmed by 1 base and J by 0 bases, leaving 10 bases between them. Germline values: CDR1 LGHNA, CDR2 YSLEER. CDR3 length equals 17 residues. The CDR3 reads CASSQAARSSGANVLTF. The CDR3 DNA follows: TGCGCCAGCAGCCAAGCCGCAAGGTCCTCTGGGGCCAACGTCCTGACTTTC.

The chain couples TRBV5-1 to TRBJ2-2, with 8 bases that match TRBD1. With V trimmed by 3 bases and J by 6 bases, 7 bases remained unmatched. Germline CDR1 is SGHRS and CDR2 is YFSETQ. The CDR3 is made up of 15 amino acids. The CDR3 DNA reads TGCGCCAGCAGCTCCCGCAGGGGGCTCGCCGGGGAGCTGTTTTTT. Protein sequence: CASSSRRGLAGELFF.

Here the CDR3 reads CASRVAGWGETQYF. In nucleotides, the CDR3 is TGTGCCAGCAGGGTGGCGGGCTGGGGAGAGACCCAGTACTTC. The chain combines TRBV6-5 with TRBJ2-5, with D possibly being TRBD2 (5 bases). V lost 6 bases and J lost 4, with 15 bases in between. Per the germline V gene, CDR1 is MNHEY and CDR2 is SVGAGI. The CDR3 covers 14 residues.

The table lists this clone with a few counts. The CDR3 protein is CAWTRPIRATNEKLFF. CDR3 sequence (DNA): TGTGCCTGGACCCGGCCTATACGGGCAACTAATGAAAAACTGTTTTTT. V gene TRBV30 combines with J gene TRBJ1-4; D not resolved. The CDR3 loop spans 16 amino acids. V lost 4 bases to trimming and J lost 0 bases, with 15 bases between them. Germline V gene data show CDR1 as GTSNPN and CDR2 as SVGIG (reference sequence).

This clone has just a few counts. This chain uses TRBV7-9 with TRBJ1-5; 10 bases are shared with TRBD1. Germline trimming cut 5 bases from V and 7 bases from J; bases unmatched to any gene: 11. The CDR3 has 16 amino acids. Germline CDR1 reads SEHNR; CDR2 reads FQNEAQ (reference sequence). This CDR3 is CASSPTGTGAGQPQHF. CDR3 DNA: TGTGCCAGCAGCCCCACCGGGACAGGGGCAGGGCAGCCCCAGCATTTT.

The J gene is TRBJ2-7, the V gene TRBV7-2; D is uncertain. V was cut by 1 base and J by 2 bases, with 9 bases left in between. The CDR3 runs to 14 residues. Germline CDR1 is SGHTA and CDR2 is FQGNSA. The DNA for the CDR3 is TGTGCCAGCAGCTTAGAGGTGAAAGCCTACGAGCAGTACTTC. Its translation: CASSLEVKAYEQYF.

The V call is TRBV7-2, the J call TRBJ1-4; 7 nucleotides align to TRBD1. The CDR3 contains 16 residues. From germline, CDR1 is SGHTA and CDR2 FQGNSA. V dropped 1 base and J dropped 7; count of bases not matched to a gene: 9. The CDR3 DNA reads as TGTGCCAGCAGCTTAGGTCCGCAGGGGGAGGTTGAAAAACTGTTTTTT. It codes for CASSLGPQGEVEKLFF.

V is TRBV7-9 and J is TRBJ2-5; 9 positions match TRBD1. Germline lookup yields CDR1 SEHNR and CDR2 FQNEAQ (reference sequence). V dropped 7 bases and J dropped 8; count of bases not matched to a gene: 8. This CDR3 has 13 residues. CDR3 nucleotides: TGTGCCAGCATGAAACAGGGGGCTTCAACCCAGTACTTC. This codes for CASMKQGASTQYF.

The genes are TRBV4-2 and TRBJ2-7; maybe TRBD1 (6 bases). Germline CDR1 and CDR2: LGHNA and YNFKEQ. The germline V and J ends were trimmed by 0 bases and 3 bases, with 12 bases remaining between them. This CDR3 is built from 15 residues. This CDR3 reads CASSQDWTDSYEQYF. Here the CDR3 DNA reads TGTGCCAGCAGCCAAGATTGGACAGATAGCTACGAGCAGTACTTC.

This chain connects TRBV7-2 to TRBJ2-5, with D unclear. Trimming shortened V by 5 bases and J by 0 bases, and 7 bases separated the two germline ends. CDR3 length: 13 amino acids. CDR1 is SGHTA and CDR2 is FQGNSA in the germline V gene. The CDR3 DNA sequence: TGTGCCAGCAGCAGCAGTAACCAAGAGACCCAGTACTTC. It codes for CASSSSNQETQYF.

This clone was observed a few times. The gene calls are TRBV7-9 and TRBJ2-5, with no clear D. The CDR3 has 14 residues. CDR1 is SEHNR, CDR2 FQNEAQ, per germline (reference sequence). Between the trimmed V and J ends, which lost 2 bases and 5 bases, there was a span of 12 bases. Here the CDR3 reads CASSLITVGETQYF. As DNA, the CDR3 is TGTGCCAGCAGCTTAATAACCGTCGGGGAGACCCAGTACTTC.

As DNA, the CDR3 is TGTGCCAGCAGCCTAGGGGACAGGGCTCACTTCTTC. It translates to CASSLGDRAHFF. The chain has TRBV7-2 and TRBJ2-1, with 9 bases aligning to TRBD1. V lost 5 bases and J lost 16; bases outside the gene matches: 9. Germline V CDR1 and CDR2: SGHTA, FQGNSA. The CDR3 runs to 12 residues.